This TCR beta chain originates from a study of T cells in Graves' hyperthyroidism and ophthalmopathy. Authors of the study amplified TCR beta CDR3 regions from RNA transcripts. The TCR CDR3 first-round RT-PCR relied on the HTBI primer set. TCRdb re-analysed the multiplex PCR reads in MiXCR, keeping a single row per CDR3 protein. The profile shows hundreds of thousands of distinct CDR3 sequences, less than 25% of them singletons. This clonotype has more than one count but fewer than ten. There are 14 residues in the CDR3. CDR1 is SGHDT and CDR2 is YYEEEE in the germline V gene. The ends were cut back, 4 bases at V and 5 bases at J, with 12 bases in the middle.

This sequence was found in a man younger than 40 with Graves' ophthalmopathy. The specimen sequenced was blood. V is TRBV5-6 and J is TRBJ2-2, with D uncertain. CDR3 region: CASSRPIGTGELFF. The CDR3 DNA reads TGTGCCAGCAGCAGGCCAATTGGGACCGGGGAGCTGTTTTTT. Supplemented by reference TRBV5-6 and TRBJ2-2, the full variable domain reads DAGVTQSPTHLIKTRGQQVTLRCSPKSGHDTVSWYQQALGQGPQFIFQYYEEEERQRGNFPDRFSGHQFPNYSSELNVNALLLGDSALYLCASSRPIGTGELFFGEGSRLTVL.